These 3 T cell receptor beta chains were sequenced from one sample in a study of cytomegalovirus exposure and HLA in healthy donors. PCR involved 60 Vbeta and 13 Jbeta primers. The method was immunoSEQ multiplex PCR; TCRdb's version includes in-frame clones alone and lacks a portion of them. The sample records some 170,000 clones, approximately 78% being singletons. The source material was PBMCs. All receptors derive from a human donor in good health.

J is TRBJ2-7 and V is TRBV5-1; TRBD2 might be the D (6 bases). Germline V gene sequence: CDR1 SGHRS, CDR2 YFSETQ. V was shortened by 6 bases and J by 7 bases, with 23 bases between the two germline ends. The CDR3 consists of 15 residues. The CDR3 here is CASIQLPGLKGEQYF. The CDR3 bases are TGCGCCAGCATCCAATTACCGGGACTCAAAGGGGAGCAGTACTTC.

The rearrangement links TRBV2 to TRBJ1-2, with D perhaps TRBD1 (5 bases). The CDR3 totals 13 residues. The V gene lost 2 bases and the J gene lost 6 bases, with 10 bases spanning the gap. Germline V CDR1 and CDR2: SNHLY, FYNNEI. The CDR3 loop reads CASSERGVDGYTF. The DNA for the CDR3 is TGTGCCAGCAGTGAACGGGGGGTGGATGGCTACACCTTC.

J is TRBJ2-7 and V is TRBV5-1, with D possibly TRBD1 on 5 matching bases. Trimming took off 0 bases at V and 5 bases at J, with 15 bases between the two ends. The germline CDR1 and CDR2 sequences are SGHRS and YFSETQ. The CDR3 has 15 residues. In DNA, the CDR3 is TGCGCCAGCAGCTTGGAGGGCAGGGCCTTGGACGAGCAGTACTTC. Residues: CASSLEGRALDEQYF.